The 32 T cell receptor beta chains below were found in one sample sequenced in a study of blood T cell repertoires in COVID-19. The protocol was immunoSEQ multiplex PCR, while the TCRdb copy is restricted to in-frame clones and leaves out a portion. The sample has about 120,000 clones; about nine tenths are singletons. The sequenced material came from peripheral blood. The receptors come from a man over 45 with active COVID-19.

The CDR3 spells CSASVGRTDTQYF. DNA of the CDR3: TGCAGTGCTAGTGTGGGCAGAACAGATACGCAGTATTTT. The rearrangement joins TRBV20-1 to TRBJ2-3; D unresolved. The V gene lost 3 bases and the J gene lost 3 bases, with 10 bases spanning the gap. The V gene's germline CDR1 is DFQATT and CDR2 SNEGSKA (reference sequence). The CDR3 extends over 13 amino acids.

The V gene is TRBV3-1 (or the pseudogene TRBV3-2), the J gene TRBJ2-3; no firm D call. Germline V gene sequence: CDR1 LGHDT, CDR2 YNNKEL (reference sequence). Trimming pared 2 bases from V and 5 bases from J, leaving 5 bases between. CDR3 length: 12 residues. The CDR3 DNA reads TGTGCCAGCAGCCAATCAAAAGATACGCAGTATTTT. This sequence encodes CASSQSKDTQYF.

This sequence joins TRBV5-1 and TRBJ2-5; 13 positions match TRBD2. Germline assignment: CDR1 SGHRS and CDR2 YFSETQ. With 4 bases clipped from V and 5 bases from J, the junction kept 8 bases outside the gene matches. CDR3 size: 16 residues. CDR3 bases: TGCGCCAGCAGCGTTACTAGCGGGGGGGCCTCGGAGACCCAGTACTTC. Translating it yields CASSVTSGGASETQYF.

The J gene is TRBJ1-3, the V gene TRBV14; D is undetermined. Germline CDR1 is SGHDN and CDR2 is FVKESK. The CDR3 is made up of 12 amino acids. Deletions cut 4 bases from V and 1 base from J, with 2 bases between. The CDR3 sequence is CASSLSGNTIYF. In nucleotides, the CDR3 is TGTGCCAGCAGCCTATCTGGAAACACCATATATTTT.

The chain uses TRBV9 and TRBJ2-1; 8 bases are shared with TRBD1. This CDR3 has 16 amino acids. The junction had 9 bases not matched to a gene; V was cut back by 2 bases and J by 5 bases. Germline values: CDR1 SGDLS, CDR2 YYNGEE. In nucleotides, the CDR3 is TGTGCCAGCAGCGTTCGACAGGGGTTAAGCGACAATGAGCAGTTCTTC. Its translation: CASSVRQGLSDNEQFF.

The chain recombines TRBV24-1 with TRBJ2-1; weak D call: TRBD1 (5 bases). With 6 bases removed from V and 5 bases from J, the gap between germline ends came to 13 bases. The CDR3 loop spans 14 amino acids. CDR1 is KGHDR and CDR2 is SFDVKD in the germline V gene. The CDR3 region is CATSRWGGDNEQFF. CDR3 coding DNA: TGTGCCACCAGTCGCTGGGGCGGAGACAATGAGCAGTTCTTC.

This chain connects TRBV20-1 to TRBJ1-1; D gene unclear. V was pared by 4 bases and J by 4 bases, with 7 bases between. The CDR3 loop spans 11 amino acids. From germline, CDR1 is DFQATT and CDR2 SNEGSKA (reference sequence). CDR3 DNA: TGCAGTGCTAACCCGGGCACTGAAGCTTTCTTT. Encoded protein: CSANPGTEAFF.

The J gene is TRBJ2-7, the V gene TRBV29-1; 10 bases map to TRBD1. Unmatched junction bases numbered 8, after V lost 4 bases and J lost 2 bases. The CDR3 length is 15 residues. Germline V gene sequence: CDR1 SQVTM, CDR2 ANQGSEA. This chain's CDR3 is CSVALGTGVPYEQYV. CDR3 sequence (DNA): TGCAGCGTTGCCCTAGGGACAGGGGTTCCCTACGAGCAGTACGTC.

The chain has TRBV19 and TRBJ1-4; TRBD1 matches at 8 bases. CDR1 and CDR2 (germline): LNHDA, SQIVND (reference sequence). The J segment lost 7 bases and the V segment lost 1 base, leaving 2 bases of the junction unmatched. This CDR3 contains 14 residues. CDR3 in amino acids: CASSIAGTGEKLFF. As DNA, the CDR3 is TGTGCCAGTAGTATAGCCGGGACAGGTGAAAAACTGTTTTTT.

The V call is TRBV11-1, the J call TRBJ1-1; unclear D gene. With 1 base removed from V and 6 bases from J, the gap between germline ends came to 12 bases. There are 14 residues in the CDR3. CDR1 is SGHAT and CDR2 is FQDESV in the germline V gene (reference sequence). The DNA of the CDR3 is TGTGCCAGCAGCTTAGGTCACGGCGGGGCTGAAGCTTTCTTT. The encoded protein is CASSLGHGGAEAFF.

The chain is built from TRBV2 and TRBJ1-5; 9 bases agree with TRBD1. V shed 8 bases and J 3 bases; nucleotides not matched to a gene: 2. This CDR3 comprises 13 residues. Germline V lookup: CDR1 SNHLY, CDR2 FYNNEI. The CDR3 nucleotides read TGTGCCAGCCGGGACAGGGTCAATCAGCCCCAGCATTTT. Translating gives CASRDRVNQPQHF. The full variable domain, completed using reference TRBV2 and TRBJ1-5, is EPEVTQTPSHQVTQMGQEVILRCVPISNHLYFYWYRQILGQKVEFLVSFYNNEISEKSEIFDDQFSVERPDGSNFTLKIRSTKLEDSAMYFCASRDRVNQPQHFGDGTRLSIL.

The rearrangement joins TRBV5-5 to TRBJ1-4; D uncertain. There are 11 residues in the CDR3. Per the germline V gene, CDR1 is SGHKS and CDR2 is YYEKEE (reference sequence). V lost 0 bases and J 12 bases, leaving 6 bases between the germline ends. CDR3 residues: CASSLGEELFF. The CDR3 bases are TGTGCCAGCAGCTTGGGGGAGGAACTGTTTTTT.

V gene TRBV18 combines with J gene TRBJ1-2; 7 bases line up with TRBD1. The CDR3 spans 13 residues. Germline lookup yields CDR1 KGHSH and CDR2 LQKENI. V trimming: 3 bases; J trimming: 5 bases; junction bases outside the gene matches: 3. The CDR3 region has the DNA TGTGCCAGCTCACCGACAGGGCCGTATGGCTACACCTTC. This gives the protein CASSPTGPYGYTF.

The chain has TRBV4-1 and TRBJ1-1, with D hard to call. Trimming removed 4 bases at V and 8 bases at J, with 17 bases between. Germline-derived CDR1 and CDR2 are MGHRA and YSYEKL. This CDR3 contains 14 residues. CDR3 DNA sequence: TGCGCCAGCAGCCTCAAGATTTCCATTAGAGAAGCTTTCTTT. It yields the protein CASSLKISIREAFF.

This clone was recorded once. The rearrangement links TRBV5-6 to TRBJ2-7; TRBD1 matches 7 bases. Germline lookup yields CDR1 SGHDT and CDR2 YYEEEE. The CDR3 runs to 13 residues. V lost 4 bases, J lost 1 base, and 2 bases stayed unmatched. The CDR3 spells CASSQTGSYEQYV. The CDR3 coding sequence is TGTGCCAGCAGCCAGACAGGGTCCTACGAGCAGTACGTC.

The chain employs TRBV11-3 and TRBJ2-6, with 9 bases lining up with TRBD1. This CDR3 has 17 residues. Losses at the gene ends were 6 bases for V and 1 base for J; bases not matched to a gene: 7. Germline CDR1 SGHNT, CDR2 YENEEA. The CDR3 bases are TGTGCCAGCAGTAGCACCGGGACAGGGTCTGGGGCCAACGTCCTGACTTTC. Translation: CASSSTGTGSGANVLTF.

The chain is built from TRBV2 and TRBJ2-1; D unresolved. V dropped 8 bases and J dropped 0 bases, with 11 bases sitting between them. Germline lookup yields CDR1 SNHLY and CDR2 FYNNEI. This CDR3 comprises 14 residues. CDR3 amino acids: CASREGGSYNEQFF. In DNA form, the CDR3 reads TGTGCCAGCCGAGAAGGCGGCTCCTACAATGAGCAGTTCTTC.

The chain links TRBV14 to TRBJ2-5; the match to TRBD1 covers 11 bases. CDR3 length equals 13 residues. CDR1 is SGHDN and CDR2 is FVKESK in the germline V gene. With 3 bases clipped from V and 7 bases from J, the junction kept 1 base outside the gene matches. Here the CDR3 reads CASSQGTGGTQYF. For the CDR3, the DNA is TGTGCCAGCAGCCAGGGGACAGGGGGGACCCAGTACTTC.

The gene calls are TRBV24-1 and TRBJ2-4; the match to TRBD1 covers 9 bases. The CDR3 is 13 amino acids. Germline-derived CDR1 and CDR2 are KGHDR and SFDVKD. The V segment lost 4 bases and the J segment 12 bases; nucleotides outside the gene matches: 6. For the CDR3, the DNA is TGTGCCACCAGTGACACAGGGGGCCGCGGTCAGTACTTC. Translated: CATSDTGGRGQYF.

The chain is built from TRBV18 and TRBJ1-2; TRBD1 matches at 8 bases. The CDR3 has 16 amino acids. The germline V gene encodes CDR1 KGHSH and CDR2 LQKENI. J was trimmed by 1 base and V by 2 bases; bases with no gene match: 6. CDR3 protein: CASSPSGQGLNYGYTF. As DNA, the CDR3 is TGTGCCAGCTCACCATCAGGACAGGGCCTTAACTATGGCTACACCTTC. The complete variable domain, with remaining parts taken from reference TRBV18 and TRBJ1-2, reads NAGVMQNPRHLVRRRGQEARLRCSPMKGHSHVYWYRQLPEEGLKFMVYLQKENIIDESGMPKERFSAEFPKEGPSILRIQQVVRGDSAAYFCASSPSGQGLNYGYTFGSGTRLTVV.

The chain is built from TRBV13 and TRBJ2-5; the D is unclear. Germline CDR1 reads PRHDT; CDR2 reads FYEKMQ (reference sequence). This CDR3 comprises 12 residues. Between the trimmed V and J ends, which lost 5 bases and 1 base, there was a span of 5 bases. This chain's CDR3 is CASSLSQETQYF. The CDR3 nucleotides read TGTGCCAGCAGCCTAAGCCAAGAGACCCAGTACTTC. Complete variable domain (other parts from reference TRBV13 and TRBJ2-5): AAGVIQSPRHLIKEKRETATLKCYPIPRHDTVYWYQQGPGQDPQFLISFYEKMQSDKGSIPDRFSAQQFSDYHSELNMSSLELGDSALYFCASSLSQETQYFGPGTRLLVL.

This chain connects TRBV5-8 to TRBJ1-2; D possibly corresponds to TRBD1 (6 bases). The CDR3 runs to 14 residues. Trimming took off 4 bases at V and 2 bases at J, with 12 bases between the two ends. CDR1 is SGHTS and CDR2 is YDEGEE in the germline V gene. CDR3 loop: CASSTTGQNYGYTF. The CDR3 region has the DNA TGTGCCAGCAGCACAACCGGACAGAACTATGGCTACACCTTC.

This chain uses TRBV11-2 with TRBJ2-7; 7 nucleotides align to TRBD1. The junction had 8 bases not matched to a gene; V was cut back by 1 base and J by 5 bases. The CDR3 is made up of 15 amino acids. Germline V gene sequence: CDR1 SGHAT, CDR2 FQNNGV. Written as DNA, the CDR3 is TGTGCCAGCAGCTTAGTGGACAGGATGGGGAACGAGCAGTACGTC. As protein: CASSLVDRMGNEQYV.

The chain recombines TRBV11-3 with TRBJ1-1, with D tentatively TRBD1 (5 bases). CDR1 is SGHNT, CDR2 YENEEA, per germline. The V end was cut by 1 base, the J end by 11 bases, with 32 bases between. The CDR3 length is 19 residues. CDR3 residues: CASSLALQVGKERRMRAFF. DNA for the CDR3: TGTGCCAGCAGCTTAGCCCTACAGGTTGGGAAGGAGAGAAGAATGAGGGCTTTCTTT.

This clone was picked up one time. The chain couples TRBV7-9 to TRBJ2-7, with 9 bases aligning to TRBD1. The junction had 5 bases not matched to a gene; V was cut back by 8 bases and J by 6 bases. The CDR3 is made up of 12 amino acids. Germline V gene lookup returns CDR1 SEHNR and CDR2 FQNEAQ (reference sequence). Here the CDR3 reads CASEDRGGEQYF. The DNA for the CDR3 is TGTGCCAGCGAGGACAGGGGAGGCGAGCAGTACTTC.

This clone turned up a few times. The chain is built from TRBV2 and TRBJ1-3, with D perhaps TRBD1 (6 bases). Trimming shortened V by 9 bases and J by 2 bases, and 8 bases separated the two germline ends. CDR1 and CDR2 (germline): SNHLY, FYNNEI. CDR3 length: 12 amino acids. CDR3 in amino acids: CARSGAGNTIYF. The DNA of the CDR3 is TGTGCCAGGTCAGGGGCTGGAAACACCATATATTTT.

The chain is built from TRBV9 and TRBJ2-2; the match to TRBD1 covers 7 bases. CDR3 length: 13 residues. Germline-derived CDR1 and CDR2 are SGDLS and YYNGEE. With V trimmed by 5 bases and J by 6 bases, 4 bases remained unmatched. As DNA, the CDR3 is TGTGCCAGCAGACCTACAGGGGCCGGGGAGCTGTTTTTT. Amino acids: CASRPTGAGELFF.

This clone was recorded a few times. The V gene is TRBV5-8, the J gene TRBJ1-6; TRBD1 matches 8 bases. In germline, CDR1 is SGHTS, CDR2 YDEGEE. The junction had 8 bases not matched to a gene; V was cut back by 6 bases and J by 6 bases. This CDR3 contains 15 residues. The CDR3 region has the DNA TGTGCCAGCAACAACAGGGGGAAAAGTAATTCACCCCTCCACTTT. Its translation: CASNNRGKSNSPLHF.

The chain carries TRBV4-2 and TRBJ2-1; 11 bases fit TRBD2. The CDR3 contains 16 residues. The germline CDR1 and CDR2 sequences are LGHNA and YNFKEQ. After removal of 1 base from V and 4 bases from J, the junction contained 3 bases not matched to a gene. This CDR3 reads CASSQAASGGYNEQFF. The CDR3 region has the DNA TGTGCCAGCAGCCAAGCGGCTAGCGGGGGGTACAATGAGCAGTTCTTC.

The gene calls are TRBV19 and TRBJ2-1; TRBD1 aligns across 8 bases. Looked up from germline, CDR1 is LNHDA and CDR2 is SQIVND (reference sequence). The V and J ends lost 6 bases and 9 bases, in that order; junction bases with no gene match: 7. CDR3 length: 13 amino acids. The CDR3 is CASSVDRASEQFF. The CDR3 DNA is TGTGCCAGTAGCGTGGACAGGGCGAGTGAGCAGTTCTTC.

The gene calls are TRBV7-2 and TRBJ1-6, with unresolved D. This CDR3 region has 14 residues. Trimming cost V 1 base and J 10 bases, with 11 bases left between them. The V gene's germline CDR1 is SGHTA and CDR2 FQGNSA. The CDR3 protein is CASSLGGFGSPLHF. The CDR3 DNA sequence: TGTGCCAGCAGCTTAGGAGGTTTTGGGTCACCCCTCCACTTT.

The V and J genes are TRBV27 and TRBJ2-3; 7 nucleotides agree with TRBD2. Germline loops: CDR1 MNHEY, CDR2 SMNVEV (reference sequence). J gave up 2 bases and V 5 bases, and 16 bases lay outside the gene matches. The CDR3 has 18 residues. CDR3 sequence (DNA): TGTGCCAGCAGTACACCTAGCTGGGGGGGGTTATCCACAGATACGCAGTATTTT. Translating gives CASSTPSWGGLSTDTQYF.